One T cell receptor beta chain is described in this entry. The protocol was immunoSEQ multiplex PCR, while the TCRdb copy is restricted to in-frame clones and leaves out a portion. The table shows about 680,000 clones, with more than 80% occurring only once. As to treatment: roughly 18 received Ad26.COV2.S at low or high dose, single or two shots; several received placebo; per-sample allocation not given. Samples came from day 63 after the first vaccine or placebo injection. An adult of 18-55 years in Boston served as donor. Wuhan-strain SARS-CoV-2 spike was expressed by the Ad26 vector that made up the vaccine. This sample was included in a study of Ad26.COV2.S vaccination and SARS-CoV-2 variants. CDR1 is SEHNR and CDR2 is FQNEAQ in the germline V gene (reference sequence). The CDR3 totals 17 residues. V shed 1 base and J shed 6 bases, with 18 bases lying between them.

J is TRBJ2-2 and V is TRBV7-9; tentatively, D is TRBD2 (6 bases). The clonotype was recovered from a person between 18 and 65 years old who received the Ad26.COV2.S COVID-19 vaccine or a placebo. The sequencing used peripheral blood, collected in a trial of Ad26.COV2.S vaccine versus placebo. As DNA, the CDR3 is TGTGCCAGCAGCTTAGAGGGGAGGACGCTGTATCCCGGGGAGCTGTTTTTT. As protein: CASSLEGRTLYPGELFF.